Shown below are 30 T cell receptor beta chains from a single sample sequenced in a study of beta chain features in type 1 diabetes. Overall study results and limits: Type 1 diabetes patients had moderately but significantly shorter TCRB CDR3s in all four CD4+ subsets.

Sequencing targeted expressed TCRB transcripts, as all isolated RNA had been reverse transcribed. The method was immunoSEQ multiplex PCR; TCRdb's version includes in-frame clones alone and lacks a portion of them. The sample holds 400,000 or so clones; 8.5% to 10% are singletons and the top ten take 0.45% to 0.65%. Their antigens remain unidentified. The material sequenced was central memory CD4+ T cells from blood. These receptors came from a man aged 30-40 years with type 1 diabetes.

The rearrangement uses TRBV6-6 and TRBJ2-5, with D perhaps matching TRBD1 (6 bases). Trimming removed 2 bases at V and 4 bases at J, with 14 bases between. In germline, CDR1 is MNHNY, CDR2 SVGAGI (reference sequence). There are 15 residues in the CDR3. The CDR3, as DNA: TGTGCCAGCAGTTACGGAGGTGGGGGCGGAGAGACCCAGTACTTC. This translates into CASSYGGGGGETQYF.

This clone was picked up many times. The genes are TRBV5-4 and TRBJ1-2, with D unresolved. Trimming pared 4 bases from V and 4 bases from J, leaving 11 bases between. The CDR3 runs 13 residues. Looked up from germline, CDR1 is SGHNT and CDR2 is YYREEE (reference sequence). CDR3 in amino acids: CASSLPSGYGYTF. The CDR3 DNA is TGTGCCAGCAGCCTGCCTAGCGGCTATGGCTACACCTTC.

As for this clone: The junction and the germline gene differ at one end; a read error may be behind it. The V and J genes are TRBV7-2 and TRBJ2-3; D is uncertain. The germline V gene encodes CDR1 SGHTA and CDR2 FQGNSA. The CDR3 is 15 amino acids. Here the CDR3 DNA reads TGCGCCAGCAGCCCCTTGCTCAGAATCCCAGATACGCAGTATTTT. Translation: CASSPLLRIPDTQYF. The variable domain in full, with the rest retrieved from reference TRBV7-2 and TRBJ2-3, is GAGVSQSPSNKVTEKGKDVELRCDPISGHTALYWYRQSLGQGLEFLIYFQGNSAPDKSGLPSDRFSAERTGGSVSTLTIQRTQQEDSAVYLCASSPLLRIPDTQYFGPGTRLTVL.

The chain recombines TRBV11-2 with TRBJ2-7, with D perhaps matching TRBD2 (6 bases). The CDR3 sequence is 14 residues long. Germline CDR1 is SGHAT and CDR2 is FQNNGV. Trimming left V 3 bases short and J 1 base short, with 10 bases between. CDR3 DNA sequence: TGTGCCAGCAGCTTCGGGAGTGGGTCCTACGAGCAGTACTTC. It yields the protein CASSFGSGSYEQYF.

This chain links TRBV2 with TRBJ1-2, with D possibly TRBD1 on 6 matching bases. The CDR3 sequence is 13 residues long. Per germline, CDR1 SNHLY and CDR2 FYNNEI. V lost 6 bases and J lost 4, with 12 bases in between. In DNA, the CDR3 is TGTGCCAGCAGCGCCGGGACACTCTATGGCTACACCTTC. This translates into CASSAGTLYGYTF.

This clone came up a few times. This sequence joins TRBV2 and TRBJ1-6; 7 nucleotides match TRBD1. This CDR3 region has 15 residues. The germline V gene has CDR1 SNHLY and CDR2 FYNNEI. V was clipped by 7 bases and J by 5 bases; unmatched bases: 8. Here the CDR3 reads CASTILGQHNSPLHF. CDR3 sequence (DNA): TGTGCCAGCACGATTCTGGGACAGCATAATTCACCCCTCCACTTT.

V and J are TRBV28 and TRBJ2-7; possibly TRBD1 for D (6 bases). Trimming pared 6 bases from V and 3 bases from J, leaving 18 bases between. The CDR3 is 15 amino acids. Germline V gene data show CDR1 as MDHEN and CDR2 as SYDVKM. The CDR3 DNA follows: TGTGCCAGCAGCCCGGCCGAACAGGGTCTCTACGAGCAGTACTTC. Translated: CASSPAEQGLYEQYF.

The chain uses TRBV5-1 and TRBJ2-2; D gene ambiguous. Trimming pared 1 base from V and 6 bases from J, leaving 13 bases between. This CDR3 has 15 amino acids. Germline V gives CDR1 SGHRS, CDR2 YFSETQ. The CDR3: CASSLRPSTSGELFF. The CDR3 bases are TGCGCCAGCAGCTTGCGTCCTTCAACGTCCGGGGAGCTGTTTTTT.

Only a few counts were recorded for this clone. A much larger clone is a single base away; this may be a read error. The rearrangement uses TRBV7-6 and TRBJ2-5; D uncertain. Per the germline V gene, CDR1 is SGHVS and CDR2 is FNYEAQ. V lost 4 bases and J 5 bases, leaving 8 bases between the germline ends. CDR3 length: 12 amino acids. The CDR3 sequence is CASSSSRETQYF. The CDR3 DNA follows: TGTGCCAGCAGCTCATCCCGGGAGACCCAGTACTTC.

This clone was detected a few times. The V call is TRBV20-1, the J call TRBJ2-1; maybe TRBD2 (6 bases). Per germline, CDR1 DFQATT and CDR2 SNEGSKA (reference sequence). The CDR3 consists of 11 residues. The V end lost 5 bases, the J end lost 8 bases, and 10 bases lay between the germline ends. In DNA form, the CDR3 reads TGCAGTGCTGCCCGGAGGGATGAGCAGTTCTTC. Its protein product is CSAARRDEQFF.

The V gene is TRBV7-9, the J gene TRBJ2-1; the D gene is possibly TRBD1 (6 bases). V was trimmed by 4 bases and J by 5 bases, leaving 9 bases between them. This CDR3 spans 13 amino acids. Germline V gene lookup returns CDR1 SEHNR and CDR2 FQNEAQ (reference sequence). CDR3 sequence: CASSSGAHNEQFF. For the CDR3, the DNA is TGTGCCAGCAGCTCAGGGGCACACAATGAGCAGTTCTTC.

The chain links TRBV7-2 to TRBJ2-5; D ambiguous. Trimming cost V 2 bases and J 4 bases, with 11 bases left between them. Germline CDR1 and CDR2: SGHTA and FQGNSA. This CDR3 contains 14 residues. CDR3 residues: CASSLYGSGETQYF. The CDR3 region has the DNA TGTGCCAGCAGCTTATACGGGTCGGGAGAGACCCAGTACTTC.

This clone appeared a few times. The chain uses TRBV10-3 and TRBJ2-2; a possible D gene is TRBD2 (6 bases). With 3 bases removed from V and 5 bases from J, the gap between germline ends came to 19 bases. Germline V gene data show CDR1 as ENHRY and CDR2 as SYGVKD. CDR3 size: 17 residues. The CDR3 nucleotides read TGTGCCATCAGTGACAAGGTGGTGGGAGCGGGTACCGGGGAGCTGTTTTTT. Protein: CAISDKVVGAGTGELFF.

This clone was seen only a few times. Here the CDR3 DNA reads TGTGCCAGTAGTATAGGTGGCGGGAAGGCCTACGAGCAGTACTTC. It is translated as CASSIGGGKAYEQYF. The chain is built from TRBV19 and TRBJ2-7; D is possibly TRBD2 (6 bases). V was pared by 1 base and J by 2 bases, with 12 bases between. This CDR3 has 15 residues. The germline V gene has CDR1 LNHDA and CDR2 SQIVND (reference sequence).

V usage is TRBV7-9 and J usage is TRBJ1-1, with TRBD1 as a possible D gene (5 bases). Germline CDR1 is SEHNR and CDR2 is FQNEAQ (reference sequence). V lost 5 bases and J lost 5, with 12 bases in between. The CDR3 sequence is 13 residues long. CDR3 nucleotide sequence: TGTGCCAGCAGCCTAACGGGGCAAACTGAAGCTTTCTTT. Encoded protein: CASSLTGQTEAFF.

This clone was detected only a few times. The chain couples TRBV19 to TRBJ1-1; TRBD1 might be the D (6 bases). Looked up from germline, CDR1 is LNHDA and CDR2 is SQIVND (reference sequence). The CDR3 contains 14 residues. V was shortened by 8 bases and J by 0 bases, with 13 bases between the two germline ends. CDR3 region: CASGGSLMNTEAFF. The CDR3 nucleotides are TGTGCCAGTGGGGGCAGCCTCATGAACACTGAAGCTTTCTTT.

The CDR3 here is CASSLPSRRSYEQYF. The CDR3, as DNA: TGTGCCAGCAGTTTACCCTCCCGCCGCTCCTACGAGCAGTACTTC. The V call is TRBV28, the J call TRBJ2-7, with D unresolved. Trimming stripped 2 bases from V and 0 bases from J, with 11 bases between. The CDR3 contains 15 residues. Looked up from germline, CDR1 is MDHEN and CDR2 is SYDVKM.

The rearrangement uses TRBV4-2 and TRBJ2-7, with D possibly matching TRBD2 (5 bases). This CDR3 is built from 16 residues. The germline V and J ends were trimmed by 2 bases and 3 bases, with 17 bases remaining between them. The germline gives CDR1 LGHNA, CDR2 YNFKEQ. CDR3 bases: TGTGCCAGCAGCCAAAGTCTTGGAGCGGTCGGCTACGAGCAGTACTTC. Its translation: CASSQSLGAVGYEQYF.

V gene TRBV5-1 combines with J gene TRBJ2-3, with unresolved D. CDR1 and CDR2 from the germline V gene are SGHRS and YFSETQ. The length of the CDR3 is 15 residues. Trimming stripped 0 bases from V and 1 base from J, with 9 bases between. The CDR3 nucleotides read TGCGCCAGCAGCTTGGGAAACGTCGGCACAGATACGCAGTATTTT. Residues: CASSLGNVGTDTQYF.

This clone was observed many times. The rearrangement links TRBV14 to TRBJ2-7, with D possibly being TRBD1 or TRBD2 (5 bases each). The CDR3 loop spans 18 amino acids. Per the germline V gene, CDR1 is SGHDN and CDR2 is FVKESK. Trimming removed 0 bases at V and 4 bases at J, with 22 bases between. In DNA form, the CDR3 reads TGTGCCAGCAGCCAAGATTTGGGTCGGGGACCTTCCGGATACGAGCAGTACTTC. Translating it yields CASSQDLGRGPSGYEQYF.

The chain carries TRBV5-6 and TRBJ2-7; weak D call: TRBD1 (5 bases). V was cut by 3 bases and J by 2 bases, with 9 bases left in between. The CDR3 contains 13 residues. The germline V gene encodes CDR1 SGHDT and CDR2 YYEEEE. The CDR3 loop is CASSSWGPYEQYF. The CDR3 DNA reads TGTGCCAGCAGCTCCTGGGGCCCCTACGAGCAGTACTTC.

This clone was seen repeatedly, ten times or more. The gene calls are TRBV5-4 and TRBJ2-3; TRBD2 aligns across 11 bases. This CDR3 has 15 amino acids. V lost 3 bases, J lost 8 bases, and 8 bases stayed unmatched. Germline CDR1 reads SGHNT; CDR2 reads YYREEE (reference sequence). CDR3 nucleotides: TGTGCCAGCAGCTCGGCCGGTAGCGGGAGGGGTACGCAGTATTTT. This encodes CASSSAGSGRGTQYF.

The rearrangement links TRBV5-6 to TRBJ2-4; D might be TRBD1 (6 bases). Per germline, CDR1 SGHDT and CDR2 YYEEEE. CDR3 length: 15 amino acids. V was trimmed by 3 bases and J by 6 bases, leaving 16 bases between them. CDR3 in DNA: TGTGCCAGCAGCTCCAGGGGTAATGTCGGAAACATTCAGTACTTC. As protein: CASSSRGNVGNIQYF.

In its sample, this clone was seen a few times. The chain uses TRBV14 and TRBJ1-2, with TRBD1 identical over 10 bases. Germline assignment: CDR1 SGHDN and CDR2 FVKESK. The CDR3 has 16 amino acids. After removal of 4 bases from V and 4 bases from J, the junction contained 9 bases not matched to a gene. The DNA of the CDR3 is TGTGCCAGCAGCCCTACCGGGACAGGGGTGCCCTATGGCTACACCTTC. This gives the protein CASSPTGTGVPYGYTF.

The J gene is TRBJ1-2, the V gene TRBV5-6; TRBD1 might be the D (5 bases). CDR3 length equals 15 residues. CDR1 and CDR2 (germline): SGHDT, YYEEEE. V lost 1 base and J 4 bases, leaving 14 bases between the germline ends. The CDR3, as DNA: TGTGCCAGCAGCTTGAGAGGGGCAAGTTTCTATGGCTACACCTTC. Residues: CASSLRGASFYGYTF.

In this sample, this clone turned up a few times. This chain connects TRBV27 to TRBJ2-5; TRBD1 might be the D (5 bases). Trimming left V 3 bases short and J 5 bases short, with 13 bases between. Germline CDR1 is MNHEY and CDR2 is SMNVEV (reference sequence). This CDR3 contains 14 residues. In DNA form, the CDR3 reads TGTGCCAGCAGTTTCTGGGGCAGGGCTGAGACCCAGTACTTC. It codes for CASSFWGRAETQYF.

This clone turned up a few times. V and J are TRBV4-3 and TRBJ2-5; TRBD2 is a possible D gene (6 bases). V was clipped by 1 base and J by 3 bases, with 6 bases between them. CDR3 length equals 13 residues. In germline, CDR1 is LGHNA, CDR2 YSLEER. CDR3 nucleotide sequence: TGCGCCAGCAGCCAAGGGAGGGAAGAGACCCAGTACTTC. Translation gives CASSQGREETQYF.

This clone was detected a few times. The chain has TRBV7-2 and TRBJ2-2, with D unresolved. There are 12 residues in the CDR3. Germline values: CDR1 SGHTA, CDR2 FQGNSA. Trimming shortened V by 1 base and J by 8 bases, and 5 bases separated the two germline ends. The CDR3 is CASSLGRGELFF. CDR3 DNA: TGTGCCAGCAGCTTAGGTCGGGGGGAGCTGTTTTTT.

The rearrangement joins TRBV5-6 to TRBJ2-6; D might be TRBD1 (6 bases). CDR1 and CDR2 from the germline V gene are SGHDT and YYEEEE. The V and J ends lost 4 bases and 1 base respectively, with 12 bases between them. The CDR3 runs 16 residues. CDR3 sequence (DNA): TGTGCCAGCAGCAGCGGACAGCCTTCTGGGGCCAACGTCCTGACTTTC. This encodes CASSSGQPSGANVLTF.

This clone appeared a few times. The chain carries TRBV6-6 and TRBJ2-2, with 9 bases that match TRBD1. Per the germline V gene, CDR1 is MNHNY and CDR2 is SVGAGI (reference sequence). With 5 bases clipped from V and 4 bases from J, the junction kept 5 bases outside the gene matches. CDR3 length equals 15 residues. The DNA of the CDR3 is TGTGCCAGCAGTAAACAGGGGGCTAGCACCGGGGAGCTGTTTTTT. Protein sequence: CASSKQGASTGELFF.